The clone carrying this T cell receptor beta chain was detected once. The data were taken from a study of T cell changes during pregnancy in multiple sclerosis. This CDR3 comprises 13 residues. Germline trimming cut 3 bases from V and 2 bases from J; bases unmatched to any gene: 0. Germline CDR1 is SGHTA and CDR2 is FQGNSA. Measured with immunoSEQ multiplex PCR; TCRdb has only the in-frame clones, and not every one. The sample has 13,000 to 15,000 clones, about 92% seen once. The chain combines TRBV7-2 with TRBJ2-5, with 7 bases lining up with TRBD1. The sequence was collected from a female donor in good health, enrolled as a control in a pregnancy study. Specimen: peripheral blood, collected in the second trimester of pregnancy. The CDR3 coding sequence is TGTGCCAGCAGCTTGGACAGGCAAGAGACCCAGTACTTC. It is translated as CASSLDRQETQYF.